Listed below are T cell receptor beta chains from one sample, sequenced in a study of blood T cells in healthy people across ages. TCRdb fed the 5' RACE reads into MiXCR, producing one record per CDR3 protein. In the table there are over a million distinct CDR3 sequences, 20% to 25% of which are singletons. These same data were also listed under a study on T cells of mothers and their children.

The material sequenced was blood. The receptor set was obtained from a girl aged 2-9 years in good health. CDR3s include the opening cysteine and the closing phenylalanine or tryptophan.

J | V | CDR3
TRBJ1-1 | TRBV6-5 | CASSLGVRASTEAFF
TRBJ1-2 | TRBV7-2 | CASSLDRVGYTF
TRBJ2-1 | TRBV5-1 | CASSLRPREGNNEQFF
TRBJ2-3 | TRBV12-3/TRBV12-4 | CASYPRGRTDTQYF
TRBJ2-5 | TRBV4-1 | CASSQIPSGAGEETQYF
TRBJ2-1 | TRBV28 | CASSRPENERFF
TRBJ2-5 | TRBV28 | CASSLPRTWETQYF
TRBJ2-5 | TRBV5-1 | CASTRGSIAGGETQYF
TRBJ2-2 | TRBV13 | CASSQLVTGELFF
TRBJ2-2 | TRBV4-3 | CASSQDLRTGELFF
TRBJ2-3 | TRBV11-2 | CASSSGLAEADTQYF
TRBJ2-7 | TRBV27 | CASSKGTGVSYEQYF
. | TRBV2 | CATLSEGNETQYF
TRBJ1-2 | TRBV7-2 | CASSLAHGGRYGYTF
TRBJ1-1 | TRBV6-1 | CASSDVPGSEAFF
TRBJ2-5 | TRBV7-2 | CASSLVSQGGRETQYF
TRBJ1-1 | TRBV7-9 | CASSFSLPGTEAFF
TRBJ1-2 | TRBV12-3/TRBV12-4 | CASSFLPGRTIDYGYTF
TRBJ1-1 | TRBV12-3/TRBV12-4 | CASSSQTEAFF
TRBJ1-2 | TRBV25-1 | CASSQQGWPANYGYTF
TRBJ2-1 | TRBV12-3/TRBV12-4 | CASTLGVAGNEQFF
TRBJ1-1 | TRBV7-9 | CASSGGIGPNTEAFF
TRBJ2-6 | TRBV5-6 | CASRGQGPGANVLTF
TRBJ1-1 | TRBV9 | CASSEGGLDTEAFF
TRBJ2-2 | TRBV29-1 | CSVPSTSGGSNTGELFF
TRBJ1-1 | TRBV7-9 | CASRRAMQGLTEAFF
TRBJ2-6 | TRBV4-2 | CASSQEVRIGSGANVLTF
TRBJ2-5 | TRBV4-1 | CASSPVRQGGETQYF
TRBJ2-1 | TRBV7-2 | CASSLRSGGTSYNEQFF
TRBJ1-4 | TRBV29-1 | CSVVLRTNEKLFF
TRBJ1-5 | TRBV6-1 | CASSLSGFAQPQHF
TRBJ2-7 | TRBV5-1 | CASSLVSGTYEQYF
TRBJ2-5 | TRBV7-2 | CASSEEGVIQETQYF
TRBJ2-5 | TRBV7-7 | CASTPGLAGDEQSF
TRBJ2-7 | TRBV7-8 | CASSSGLTTYEQYF
TRBJ2-1 | TRBV6-1 | CASSVADTYYNEQFF
TRBJ2-1 | TRBV20-1 | CSARIAGGPYNEQFF
TRBJ2-1 | TRBV20-1 | CSARDHLSGTSYNEQFF
TRBJ1-1 | TRBV29-1 | CSAGALNTEAFF
. | TRBV7-2 | CASSLVRINEQFF
TRBJ1-6 | TRBV20-1 | CSARDLGGSPLHF
TRBJ2-7 | TRBV7-2 | CASSLEVGHTEQYF
. | TRBV29-1 | CSASSGSDEQFF